This T cell receptor beta chain stems from a study of T cell responses to AZD1222 COVID-19 vaccine. Study-wide points: Every sample of the repertoires postdated the peak T cell response. Spike-specific TCR depth and breadth grew after two AZD1222 doses.

A remark on this clone: Its matching antigen is unknown.

The protocol was immunoSEQ multiplex PCR, while the TCRdb copy is restricted to in-frame clones and leaves out a portion. The sample yields some 120,000 clones, more than 65% seen once. The receptor comes from an adult in good health. The sample was peripheral blood, taken on day 0 of AZD1222 vaccination.

DNA for the CDR3: TGTGCCAGCTCGTCGGACAGCAACACTGAAGCTTTCTTT. Translation gives CASSSDSNTEAFF. The rearrangement links TRBV18 to TRBJ1-1; possible D gene TRBD1, 6 bases. V lost 6 bases and J 2 bases, leaving 10 bases between the germline ends. The CDR3 is 13 amino acids. From germline, CDR1 is KGHSH and CDR2 LQKENI.